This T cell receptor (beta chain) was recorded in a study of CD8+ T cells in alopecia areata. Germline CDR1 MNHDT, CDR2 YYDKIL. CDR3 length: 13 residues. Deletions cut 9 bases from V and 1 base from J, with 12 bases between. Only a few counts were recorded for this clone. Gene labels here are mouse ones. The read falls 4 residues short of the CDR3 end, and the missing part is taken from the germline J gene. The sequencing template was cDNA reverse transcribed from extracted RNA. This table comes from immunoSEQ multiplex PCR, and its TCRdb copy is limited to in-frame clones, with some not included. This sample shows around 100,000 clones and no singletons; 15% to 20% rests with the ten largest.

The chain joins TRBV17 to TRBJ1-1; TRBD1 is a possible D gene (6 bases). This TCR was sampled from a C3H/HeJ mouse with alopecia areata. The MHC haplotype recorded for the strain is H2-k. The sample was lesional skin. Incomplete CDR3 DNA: TGTGCTAGTTGGCGGGACAAAAACACA. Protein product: CASWRDKNT. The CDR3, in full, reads CASWRDKNTEVFF.